This entry is about one TCR beta chain. The antigen remains undetermined. The read ends 3 residues before the CDR3 terminus; that terminus is restored from the germline J gene. Germline CDR1 reads SNHLY; CDR2 reads FYNNEI. This CDR3 is 15 amino acids long. The junction had 4 bases not matched to a gene; V was cut back by 5 bases and J by 0 bases. Recipients received nonmyeloablative bone marrow transplants from related graft donors, with transient mixed chimerism. Measured with immunoSEQ multiplex PCR; TCRdb has only the in-frame clones, and not every one. This sample lists tens of thousands of clones; its ten largest clones have 1.5% to 2%. The data stem from a study of Tregs in tolerant kidney transplant recipients. Study findings and constraints: The small number of patients limits these findings pending further validation. In tolerant patients, donor-specific Tregs outgrew total Tregs, suggesting antigen-driven expansion. Some patients' samples used different primers over time, so nucleotide sequences weren't comparable. Expanding Tregs on activated donor B cells appeared to best identify donor-specific TCRbeta clones.

This clonotype was obtained from a human patient who received a combined kidney and bone marrow transplant. The graft donor may have contributed some T cells. Sample: CD4+ T cells from blood (PBMCs), taken 24 months after the transplant. The J gene is TRBJ2-1, the V gene TRBV2, with 7 positions matching TRBD2. The CDR3 reads CASSLERDSYNEQFF. The DNA read from the CDR3 is TGTGCCAGCAGTTTAGAGCGGGACTCCTACAATGAG.